Listed here are 28 T cell receptor beta chains from one sample, sequenced in a study of CD8 T cells in ankylosing spondylitis. General observations from the study: A motif of several highly homologous TCR beta variants was seen as apparently characteristic of ankylosing spondylitis blood.

Using its own MiXCR run on the 5' RACE reads, TCRdb lists one record per CDR3 protein. The sample carries some 840,000 distinct CDR3 sequences, 12% recorded once. Antigens of these TCRs are unknown. The sequenced material came from blood, either unsorted or a sorted T cell fraction (not recorded which). Source of these receptors: a male donor with ankylosing spondylitis.

In this sample, this clonotype turned up a few times. The CDR3 sequence is CASRPERSSYNEQFF. CDR3 nucleotides: TGTGCCAGCAGACCGGAGCGGAGCTCCTACAATGAGCAGTTCTTC. The chain has TRBV12-3 or TRBV12-4 and TRBJ2-1; tentative D call: TRBD2 (5 bases). The CDR3 is 15 amino acids. V dropped 6 bases and J dropped 0 bases, with 12 bases sitting between them.

The V and J genes are TRBV5-6 and TRBJ1-5; D call uncertain. The germline gives CDR1 SGHDT, CDR2 YYEEEE. The CDR3 contains 14 residues. V lost 1 base to trimming and J lost 7 bases, with 12 bases between them. The CDR3 loop is CASSLFPGRQPQHF. The CDR3 DNA is TGTGCCAGCAGCTTGTTTCCGGGTAGACAGCCCCAGCATTTT.

The chain carries TRBV2 and TRBJ2-4; 11 bases map to TRBD2. Germline V CDR1 and CDR2: SNHLY, FYNNEI. The CDR3 extends over 14 amino acids. With V trimmed by 8 bases and J by 8 bases, 8 bases remained unmatched. CDR3 sequence: CASQYRTSGYIQYF. Written as DNA, the CDR3 is TGTGCCAGCCAGTACCGGACTAGCGGGTACATTCAGTACTTC.

With regard to this clonotype: Mismatch with germline at one junction end may stem from a read error. J is TRBJ2-7 and V is TRBV7-2, with 8 nucleotides matching TRBD2. The CDR3 length is 14 residues. Germline CDR1 is SGHTA and CDR2 is FQGNSA. The CDR3 sequence is CASSIAGSSYEQYF. Written as DNA, the CDR3 is TGTGCCAGCAGCATAGCGGGAAGCTCCTACGAGCAGTACTTC.

V is TRBV20-1 and J is TRBJ2-5; D is perhaps TRBD2 (6 bases). V lost 2 bases, J lost 4 bases, and 11 bases lay in between. CDR1 and CDR2 from the germline V gene are DFQATT and SNEGSKA (reference sequence). The CDR3 runs 13 residues. The CDR3 reads CSARRGGGETQYF. The CDR3 nucleotides read TGCAGTGCTAGACGGGGAGGTGGAGAGACCCAGTACTTC.

V usage is TRBV6-1 and J usage is TRBJ2-5; possibly TRBD2 for D (5 bases). The CDR3 is 14 residues long. The V gene lost 5 bases and the J gene lost 2 bases, with 12 bases spanning the gap. Germline V gene lookup returns CDR1 MNHNS and CDR2 SASEGT. Here the CDR3 reads CASSRTELQETQYF. The CDR3 DNA is TGTGCCAGCAGTCGGACTGAGTTGCAAGAGACCCAGTACTTC.

This clonotype was detected only a few times. The chain employs TRBV20-1 and TRBJ1-4, with D possibly matching TRBD1 (5 bases). The CDR3 covers 15 residues. V was trimmed by 4 bases and J by 13 bases, leaving 25 bases between them. Germline CDR1 and CDR2: DFQATT and SNEGSKA (reference sequence). The CDR3 sequence is CSANRGGTVPRGLFF. The CDR3 bases are TGCAGTGCTAATCGGGGAGGGACGGTCCCTCGAGGACTGTTTTTT.

This chain connects TRBV20-1 to TRBJ1-1; D is possibly TRBD1 (6 bases). CDR3 length equals 13 residues. Germline values: CDR1 DFQATT, CDR2 SNEGSKA (reference sequence). The ends were cut back, 4 bases at V and 4 bases at J, with 13 bases in the middle. CDR3 nucleotide sequence: TGCAGTGCTAAGGGGGGCGGTACCACTGAAGCTTTCTTT. It codes for CSAKGGGTTEAFF.

A few counts support this clonotype. The rearrangement joins TRBV10-3 to TRBJ2-5; 8 nucleotides match TRBD1. Germline CDR1 is ENHRY and CDR2 is SYGVKD. J lost 4 bases, V lost 6 bases, and 10 bases had no gene match. This CDR3 is 15 amino acids long. This chain's CDR3 is CAIRSSRQGAETQYF. The CDR3 DNA reads as TGTGCCATCAGATCGTCCCGCCAGGGGGCAGAGACCCAGTACTTC.

This clonotype was recorded a few times. The chain recombines TRBV6-5 with TRBJ1-4; no clear D gene. In germline, CDR1 is MNHEY, CDR2 SVGAGI. The CDR3 runs 18 residues. Trimming took off 0 bases at V and 0 bases at J, with 14 bases between the two ends. For the CDR3, the DNA is TGTGCCAGCAGTTACTCTTCGGCTTCCTCCGCAACTAATGAAAAACTGTTTTTT. Residues: CASSYSSASSATNEKLFF.

This clonotype was seen just once. The chain links TRBV5-1 to TRBJ2-7; TRBD2 aligns across 7 bases. V dropped 0 bases and J dropped 4; count of bases not matched to a gene: 10. CDR3 size: 16 residues. Looked up from germline, CDR1 is SGHRS and CDR2 is YFSETQ. As DNA, the CDR3 is TGCGCCAGCAGCTTGGATGGACTAGAGGGGTTATACGAGCAGTACTTC. This encodes CASSLDGLEGLYEQYF. Drawing the rest from reference TRBV5-1 and TRBJ2-7, the complete variable domain is KAGVTQTPRYLIKTRGQQVTLSCSPISGHRSVSWYQQTPGQGLQFLFEYFSETQRNKGNFPGRFSGRQFSNSRSEMNVSTLELGDSALYLCASSLDGLEGLYEQYFGPGTRLTVT.

This clonotype was picked up many times. The chain carries TRBV12-3 or TRBV12-4 and TRBJ2-3; D unresolved. The CDR3 length is 15 residues. V lost 4 bases, J lost 4 bases, and 15 bases lay in between. CDR3 sequence (DNA): TGTGCCAGCAGTTCCGGGCCCCGGAATGCAGATACGCAGTATTTT. Translated, it gives CASSSGPRNADTQYF.

The rearrangement links TRBV5-1 to TRBJ2-5; TRBD1 aligns across 12 bases. The CDR3 runs 20 residues. Germline V gene data show CDR1 as SGHRS and CDR2 as YFSETQ. The V segment lost 4 bases and the J segment 3 bases; nucleotides outside the gene matches: 19. The CDR3 reads CASSPRGQGAGFAKEETQYF. The CDR3 DNA sequence: TGCGCCAGCAGCCCCCGGGGACAGGGGGCAGGGTTCGCGAAAGAAGAGACCCAGTACTTC.

This chain links TRBV7-2 with TRBJ1-1; 8 bases line up with TRBD1. From germline, CDR1 is SGHTA and CDR2 FQGNSA. V was pared by 4 bases and J by 10 bases, with 14 bases of the junction left unmatched. The CDR3 is 15 residues long. The CDR3 spells CASSSRGQAASGAFF. The DNA of the CDR3 is TGTGCCAGCAGCTCCCGGGGACAGGCTGCCTCAGGAGCTTTCTTT.

This clonotype has a handful of counts. This rearrangement joins TRBV20-1 to TRBJ1-1; tentatively, D is TRBD1 (5 bases). Deletions cut 2 bases from V and 0 bases from J, with 7 bases between. This CDR3 spans 13 amino acids. Germline V lookup: CDR1 DFQATT, CDR2 SNEGSKA (reference sequence). The CDR3 sequence is CSARQQVNTEAFF. The DNA of the CDR3 is TGCAGTGCTAGACAACAGGTGAACACTGAAGCTTTCTTT.

This clonotype was counted only a few times. V and J are TRBV5-1 and TRBJ2-3; 9 bases line up with TRBD2. The CDR3 runs to 16 residues. CDR1 is SGHRS and CDR2 is YFSETQ in the germline V gene. J lost 2 bases, V lost 4 bases, and 8 bases had no gene match. CDR3 region: CASSPMSGRPTDTQYF. The CDR3, as DNA: TGCGCCAGCAGCCCAATGAGCGGGAGGCCCACAGATACGCAGTATTTT. The full variable domain, rest sourced from reference TRBV5-1 and TRBJ2-3, is KAGVTQTPRYLIKTRGQQVTLSCSPISGHRSVSWYQQTPGQGLQFLFEYFSETQRNKGNFPGRFSGRQFSNSRSEMNVSTLELGDSALYLCASSPMSGRPTDTQYFGPGTRLTVL.

The CDR3 here is CASSQEGTGSYEQYF. CDR3 nucleotides: TGCGCCAGCAGCCAAGAAGGGACAGGCTCCTACGAGCAGTACTTC. This chain uses TRBV4-3 with TRBJ2-7, with 8 bases matching TRBD1. V lost 0 bases to trimming and J lost 0 bases; unmatched junction nucleotides: 1. This CDR3 has 15 residues. Germline V gene sequence: CDR1 LGHNA, CDR2 YSLEER.

There are a few counts of this clonotype. J is TRBJ2-7 and V is TRBV7-2; D might be TRBD1 or TRBD2, each matching 5 bases. Germline CDR1 and CDR2: SGHTA and FQGNSA. V lost 4 bases, J lost 4 bases, and 14 bases lay in between. There are 14 residues in the CDR3. CDR3: CASSSPGRPYEQYF. The CDR3 nucleotides are TGTGCCAGCAGCTCCCCGGGGCGGCCATACGAGCAGTACTTC. Drawing the rest from reference TRBV7-2 and TRBJ2-7, the complete variable domain is GAGVSQSPSNKVTEKGKDVELRCDPISGHTALYWYRQSLGQGLEFLIYFQGNSAPDKSGLPSDRFSAERTGGSVSTLTIQRTQQEDSAVYLCASSSPGRPYEQYFGPGTRLTVT.

In this sample, this clonotype turned up many times. The chain links TRBV29-1 to TRBJ1-5; maybe TRBD1 (5 bases). This CDR3 is built from 13 residues. The V gene's germline CDR1 is SQVTM and CDR2 ANQGSEA. V lost 4 bases and J lost 1, with 8 bases in between. In DNA, the CDR3 is TGCAGCGTTGGGGGGACGAGCAATCAGCCCCAGCATTTT. This sequence encodes CSVGGTSNQPQHF.

This clonotype was counted at least ten times. The chain has TRBV5-1 and TRBJ2-5; D may be TRBD1 (5 bases). The CDR3 runs 13 residues. CDR1 is SGHRS, CDR2 YFSETQ, per germline. V lost 4 bases and J lost 3, with 10 bases in between. The CDR3 reads CASSMLTEETQYF. The DNA for the CDR3 is TGCGCCAGCAGCATGCTGACAGAAGAGACCCAGTACTTC.

This clonotype came up many times. The V gene is TRBV20-1, the J gene TRBJ2-7, with 9 bases identical to TRBD1. This CDR3 is 14 amino acids long. Germline CDR1 and CDR2: DFQATT and SNEGSKA (reference sequence). J lost 2 bases, V lost 2 bases, and 4 bases had no gene match. CDR3 in DNA: TGCAGTGCTAGACCGGGACAGGGAACCTACGAGCAGTACTTC. The encoded protein is CSARPGQGTYEQYF.

V usage is TRBV9 and J usage is TRBJ2-5; 8 bases match TRBD2. The ends lost 3 bases at V and 5 bases at J; junction bases unmatched: 9. Germline CDR1 and CDR2: SGDLS and YYNGEE. The CDR3 totals 15 residues. The CDR3 spells CASSAREGAIETQYF. DNA for the CDR3: TGTGCCAGCAGCGCCCGGGAGGGTGCAATCGAGACCCAGTACTTC.

This clonotype has a handful of counts. The chain has TRBV19 and TRBJ2-6, with D possibly being TRBD1 (6 bases). V was clipped by 5 bases and J by 4 bases, with 15 bases between them. The CDR3 covers 16 residues. Germline V lookup: CDR1 LNHDA, CDR2 SQIVND (reference sequence). The CDR3 DNA reads as TGTGCCAGTAGTCCCTCGAGGGGGTTCGGGGCCAACGTCCTGACTTTC. It is translated as CASSPSRGFGANVLTF.

The J gene is TRBJ2-3, the V gene TRBV27, with D maybe TRBD2 (6 bases). This CDR3 is built from 16 residues. Trimming left V 6 bases short and J 8 bases short, with 24 bases between. Germline V gene lookup returns CDR1 MNHEY and CDR2 SMNVEV (reference sequence). The CDR3 protein is CASSVFRRETPVTQYF. The CDR3 DNA reads as TGTGCCAGCAGCGTCTTCCGGAGGGAGACGCCCGTTACGCAGTATTTT.

At least ten counts were recorded for this clonotype. The chain has TRBV20-1 and TRBJ1-2; tentatively, D is TRBD1 (5 bases). V was clipped by 5 bases and J by 3 bases, with 28 bases between them. CDR1 DFQATT and CDR2 SNEGSKA come from the germline V gene (reference sequence). This CDR3 has 18 residues. The CDR3 DNA reads as TGCAGTGCTGCGACTTTTTCGGGCTCTTCATGGGGGTACTATGGCTACACCTTC. The encoded protein is CSAATFSGSSWGYYGYTF.

At least ten counts were recorded for this clonotype. V gene TRBV7-2 combines with J gene TRBJ1-1; 9 bases map to TRBD1. The CDR3 totals 17 residues. After removal of 5 bases from V and 5 bases from J, the junction contained 15 bases not matched to a gene. The germline gives CDR1 SGHTA, CDR2 FQGNSA. The CDR3 bases are TGTGCCAGCAGCCCAGAGGGGGGGACAGGGATAAGGACTGAAGCTTTCTTT. Translating it yields CASSPEGGTGIRTEAFF.

The table lists this clonotype with many counts. The chain is built from TRBV7-2 and TRBJ1-1, with D maybe TRBD1 (6 bases). The length of the CDR3 is 15 residues. CDR1 SGHTA and CDR2 FQGNSA come from the germline V gene. V was pared by 5 bases and J by 4 bases, with 17 bases between. CDR3 protein: CASSPWAGEGTEAFF. In DNA form, the CDR3 reads TGTGCCAGCAGCCCCTGGGCAGGGGAGGGCACTGAAGCTTTCTTT. Filled out from reference TRBV7-2 and TRBJ1-1, the complete variable domain reads GAGVSQSPSNKVTEKGKDVELRCDPISGHTALYWYRQSLGQGLEFLIYFQGNSAPDKSGLPSDRFSAERTGGSVSTLTIQRTQQEDSAVYLCASSPWAGEGTEAFFGQGTRLTVV.

This clonotype was recorded at least ten times. The V and J genes are TRBV5-1 and TRBJ2-3; D is perhaps TRBD2 (6 bases). V was clipped by 4 bases and J by 4 bases, with 13 bases between them. Germline V gene sequence: CDR1 SGHRS, CDR2 YFSETQ. CDR3 length: 14 residues. The CDR3 protein is CASSRDSPPDTQYF. DNA for the CDR3: TGCGCCAGCAGCCGGGACTCCCCTCCAGATACGCAGTATTTT. The full variable domain, its missing parts supplied by reference TRBV5-1 and TRBJ2-3, is KAGVTQTPRYLIKTRGQQVTLSCSPISGHRSVSWYQQTPGQGLQFLFEYFSETQRNKGNFPGRFSGRQFSNSRSEMNVSTLELGDSALYLCASSRDSPPDTQYFGPGTRLTVL.